This record covers a single TCR beta chain. These data are taken from a study of T cell changes during pregnancy in multiple sclerosis. This CDR3 spans 14 amino acids. The V and J ends lost 0 bases and 5 bases respectively, with 13 bases between them. CDR1 and CDR2 (germline): GTSNPN, SVGIG (reference sequence). Sequencing was performed with immunoSEQ multiplex PCR; in TCRdb, only in-frame clones are kept and a portion is missing. Of 39,000 or so clones in the sample, around 90% were seen once. Here the sequenced sample was CD4+ T cells from peripheral blood mononuclear cells, taken after pregnancy. The chain carries TRBV30 and TRBJ1-2, with D possibly TRBD1 on 6 matching bases. This TCR was sampled from a female donor in good health, enrolled as a control in a pregnancy study. The CDR3: CAWSVGGALYGYTF. DNA of the CDR3: TGTGCCTGGAGTGTGGGGGGGGCGCTTTATGGCTACACCTTC.